This is a list of T cell receptor beta chains from one sample in a study of T-cell reconstitution after alpha-beta-depleted transplantation in children. TCRdb re-called the PCR reads through MiXCR, storing one row per CDR3 protein. The repertoire holds around 370,000 distinct CDR3 sequences, with about a tenth as singletons. Sequencing was performed on PBMCs from the stem cell graft donor, taken from the stem cell graft. Source of these receptors: a human donor who donated a stem cell graft to a child with acute lymphoblastic leukemia. Each CDR3 is given with its conserved first and last residue.

J,V,CDR3
TRBJ2-5,TRBV7-9,CASSRWDRGVLGQETQYF
TRBJ1-5,TRBV18,CASSPSSNRNQPQHF
TRBJ2-2,TRBV7-3,CASTKAGSGELFF
TRBJ2-2,TRBV7-2,CASSLSGLARRTGELFF
TRBJ2-1,TRBV20-1,CSARDWELTYNEQFF
TRBJ2-1,TRBV27,CASGWVGVNEQFF
TRBJ1-3,TRBV5-1,CASSLAGNGNTIYF
TRBJ2-3,TRBV7-9,CASSKTSGVRDTQYF
TRBJ2-3,TRBV6-4,CASSGGGAETDTQYF
TRBJ2-3,TRBV7-2,CASSATSGIWTDTQYF
TRBJ1-3,TRBV4-3,CASSQTQEGNTIYF
TRBJ2-1,TRBV2,CASSETPGTRALFF
TRBJ2-4,TRBV29-1,CSVEGYLGAKNIQYF
TRBJ2-5,TRBV24-1,CATSRRGKRVGIGETQYF
TRBJ2-7,TRBV30,CAWSVTTQYF
TRBJ2-5,TRBV7-9,CASRLLAGETQYF
TRBJ1-6,TRBV7-8,CASSLDAGYNSPLHF
TRBJ1-1,TRBV14,CASSQDRGKVMNTEAFF
TRBJ2-3,TRBV4-1,CASRRTGTGGSDTQYF
TRBJ2-2,TRBV3-1,CASSPFTGELFF
TRBJ2-2,TRBV12-3/TRBV12-4,CASSFSFTGELFF
TRBJ2-5,TRBV7-9,CASSPLSSGSSAETQYF
TRBJ2-3,TRBV12-3/TRBV12-4,CASSLHREPSTDTQYF
TRBJ2-2,TRBV4-2,CASSFTGGTGELFF
TRBJ2-5,TRBV3-1,CASRGLAGGSQETQYF
TRBJ2-7,TRBV7-2,CASSFTSRGYEQYF
TRBJ2-5,TRBV15,CATSSSSLQETQYF
TRBJ1-2,TRBV7-9,CASSPNNYGYTF
TRBJ2-6,TRBV29-1,CSAGIRLSGANVLTF
TRBJ2-1,TRBV5-5,CASSVGQGQIEQFF
TRBJ2-7,TRBV10-2,CASRGPGQGYEQYF
TRBJ2-3,TRBV15,CATTTAGTLPDTQYF
TRBJ2-7,TRBV27,CASSGPGQEVYEQYF
TRBJ1-1,TRBV12-3/TRBV12-4,CASSPHREWTEAFF
TRBJ2-1,TRBV2,CASSSPGTRANEQFF
TRBJ2-4,TRBV7-8,CASSIRGNIQYF
TRBJ1-2,TRBV29-1,CSVEVGYGYTF
TRBJ1-4,TRBV25-1,CASSEYRGEKLFF
TRBJ2-4,TRBV7-9,CASSVGQGAKNIQYF
TRBJ1-2,TRBV5-1,CASSSRPVGQGAAEHGYTF
TRBJ1-1,TRBV20-1,CSAPPENTEAFF
TRBJ2-4,TRBV4-1,CASSQDNDEGTKNIQYF
TRBJ2-2,TRBV6-5,CASSYMGVQSGELFF
TRBJ2-7,TRBV9,CASSVAMRGYEQYF
TRBJ2-2,TRBV29-1,CSVVGTGATGELFF
TRBJ2-1,TRBV4-2,CASSQDLSGRARYNEQFF
TRBJ2-1,TRBV4-3,CASSQVLGNEQFF
TRBJ2-7,TRBV20-1,CSAEGLGYEQYF
TRBJ2-7,TRBV7-3,CASSRSSGSSYEQYF
TRBJ2-1,TRBV21-1,CASSKEGSGSIHNEQFF
TRBJ1-4,TRBV27,CASSLLGVTNEKLFF
TRBJ2-7,TRBV27,CASSSSREQYF
TRBJ2-1,TRBV20-1,CSARQGPSRNEQFF
TRBJ1-5,TRBV20-1,CSARGPEGNQPQHF
TRBJ1-5,TRBV20-1,CSASVADSNQPQHF
TRBJ1-2,TRBV7-9,CASSLVARTYGYTF
TRBJ2-7,TRBV19,CASRNPGQGLYEQYF